The rows below give T cell receptor beta chains drawn from one sample of a study of T cells expressing NK-cell markers. TCRdb re-called the 5' RACE reads; one entry per CDR3 protein, DNA not given. The sample has about 540,000 distinct CDR3 sequences. The specimen sequenced was blood T cells: a sorted CD56 or NKG2C T cell subset, CD4+ or CD8+ T cells, or bulk PBMC T cells (not recorded which). The receptor set was obtained from a man between 18 and 35 years old in good health. CDR3s include the opening cysteine and the closing phenylalanine or tryptophan. Fields, in order: V gene, J gene, CDR3 protein.

V: TRBV4-1; J: TRBJ2-4; CDR3: CASSQGRGRETKNIQYF
V: TRBV12-3/TRBV12-4; J: TRBJ1-4; CDR3: CASSGGTNEKLFF
V: TRBV20-1; J: TRBJ2-5; CDR3: CSAILGGPRQETQYF
V: TRBV28; J: TRBJ2-1; CDR3: CASSFSGGWNEQFF
V: TRBV12-3/TRBV12-4; J: TRBJ1-2; CDR3: CASSLATTGKGGYTF
V: TRBV7-3; J: TRBJ2-1; CDR3: CASSLLADHYNEQFF
V: TRBV12-3/TRBV12-4; J: TRBJ2-5; CDR3: CASNPGLAGRWGETQYF
V: TRBV4-2; J: TRBJ2-6; CDR3: CASSQRGGSGKPGANVLTF
V: TRBV18; J: TRBJ1-2; CDR3: CASSVSSGTSYGYTF
V: TRBV20-1; J: TRBJ1-3; CDR3: CSASEGLENTIYF
V: TRBV7-9; J: TRBJ2-1; CDR3: CASSSGGAGEYNEQFF